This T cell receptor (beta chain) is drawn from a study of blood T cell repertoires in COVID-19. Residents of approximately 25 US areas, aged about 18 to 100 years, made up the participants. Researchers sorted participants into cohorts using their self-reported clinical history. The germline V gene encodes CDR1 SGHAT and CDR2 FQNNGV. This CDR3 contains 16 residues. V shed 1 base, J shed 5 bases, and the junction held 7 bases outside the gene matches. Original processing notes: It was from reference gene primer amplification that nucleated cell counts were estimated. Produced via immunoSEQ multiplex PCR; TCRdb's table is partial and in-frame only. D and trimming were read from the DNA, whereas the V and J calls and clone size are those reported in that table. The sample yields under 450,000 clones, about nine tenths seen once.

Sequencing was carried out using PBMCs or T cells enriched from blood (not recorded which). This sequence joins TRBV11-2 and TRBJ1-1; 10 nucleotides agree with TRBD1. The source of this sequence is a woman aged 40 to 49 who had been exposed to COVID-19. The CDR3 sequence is CASSLADRGPWTEAFF. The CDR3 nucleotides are TGTGCCAGCAGCTTAGCCGACAGGGGGCCATGGACTGAAGCTTTCTTT.